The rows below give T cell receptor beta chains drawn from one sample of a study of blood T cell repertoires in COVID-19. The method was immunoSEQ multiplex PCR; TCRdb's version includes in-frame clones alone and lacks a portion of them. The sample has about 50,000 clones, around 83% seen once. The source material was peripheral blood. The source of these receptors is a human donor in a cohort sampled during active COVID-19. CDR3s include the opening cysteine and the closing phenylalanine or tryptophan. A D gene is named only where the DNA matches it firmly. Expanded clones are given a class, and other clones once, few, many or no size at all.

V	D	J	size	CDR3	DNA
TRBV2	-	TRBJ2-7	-	CASSEGAGREQYF	TGTGCCAGCAGTGAGGGGGCCGGGAGGGAGCAGTACTTC
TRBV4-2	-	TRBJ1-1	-	CASSQAAQGNTEAFF	TGTGCCAGCAGCCAAGCGGCACAGGGAAACACTGAAGCTTTCTTT
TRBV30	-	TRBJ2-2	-	CAWIRTSNTGELFF	TGTGCCTGGATCAGGACAAGCAACACCGGGGAGCTGTTTTTT
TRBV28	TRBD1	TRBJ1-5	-	CASTRTGAFNQPQHF	TGTGCCAGCACCAGGACAGGGGCCTTCAATCAGCCCCAGCATTTT
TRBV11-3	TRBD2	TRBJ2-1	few	CASSYGLAGEVSYNEQFF	TGTGCCAGCAGCTATGGACTAGCGGGAGAGGTCTCCTACAATGAGCAGTTCTTC
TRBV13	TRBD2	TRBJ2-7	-	CASSLRLAGPSEQYF	TGTGCCAGCAGCTTACGACTAGCGGGACCCTCGGAGCAGTACTTC
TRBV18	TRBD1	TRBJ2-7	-	CASSLGDRATYEQYF	TGTGCCAGCTCACTCGGGGACAGGGCTACCTACGAGCAGTACTTC
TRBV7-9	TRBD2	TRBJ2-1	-	CASLGLAGGPMSSYNEQFF	TGTGCCAGCCTCGGACTAGCGGGAGGTCCCATGAGCTCCTACAATGAGCAGTTCTTC
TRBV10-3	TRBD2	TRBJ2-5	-	CAISESSLAGQETQYF	TGTGCCATCAGTGAGTCGTCACTAGCGGGGCAAGAGACCCAGTACTTC
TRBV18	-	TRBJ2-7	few	CASSPQTRQDPYEQYF	TGTGCCAGCTCACCCCAAACAAGACAGGACCCATACGAGCAGTACTTC
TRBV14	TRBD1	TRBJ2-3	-	CASSPRGFLGTDTQYF	TGTGCCAGCAGCCCCAGGGGGTTTCTAGGCACAGATACGCAGTATTTT
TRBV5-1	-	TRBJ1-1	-	CASSTRTANTEAFF	TGCGCCAGCAGCACTCGGACAGCGAACACTGAAGCTTTCTTT
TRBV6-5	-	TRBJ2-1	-	CASSYGLAVNEQFF	TGTGCCAGCAGTTATGGGCTAGCTGTAAATGAGCAGTTCTTC
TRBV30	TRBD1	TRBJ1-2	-	CAWSRDRGGYGYTF	TGTGCCTGGAGTCGGGACAGGGGAGGCTATGGCTACACCTTC
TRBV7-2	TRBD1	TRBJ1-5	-	CASSLDRVDQPQHF	TGTGCCAGCAGCTTGGACAGGGTCGATCAGCCCCAGCATTTT
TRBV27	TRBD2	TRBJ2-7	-	CASSSRGVGEQYF	TGTGCCAGCAGTTCACGGGGGGTCGGCGAGCAGTACTTC
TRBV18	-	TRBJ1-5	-	CASSPLQNNQPQHF	TGTGCCAGCTCACCATTACAGAACAATCAGCCCCAGCATTTT
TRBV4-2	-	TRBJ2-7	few	CASSPRSHYEQYF	TGTGCCAGCAGCCCCAGATCGCACTACGAGCAGTACTTC
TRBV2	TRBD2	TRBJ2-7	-	CASTGGRALGGEQYF	TGTGCCAGCACTGGCGGGAGGGCCCTTGGGGGAGAGCAGTACTTC
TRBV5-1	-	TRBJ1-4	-	CASSGGLNEKLFF	TGCGCCAGCAGCGGGGGCCTGAATGAAAAACTGTTTTTT
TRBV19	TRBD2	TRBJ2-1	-	CASSTTSGRATYNEQFF	TGTGCCAGTAGTACGACTAGCGGGAGGGCTACTTACAATGAGCAGTTCTTC
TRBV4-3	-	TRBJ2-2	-	CASSQDWQRNTGELFF	TGCGCCAGCAGCCAAGATTGGCAAAGGAACACCGGGGAGCTGTTTTTT
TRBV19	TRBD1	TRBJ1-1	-	CASTPTGVGTEAFF	TGTGCCAGTACTCCGACAGGGGTCGGAACTGAAGCTTTCTTT
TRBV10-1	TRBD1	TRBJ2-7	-	CASSESAGGQYEQYF	TGCGCCAGCAGTGAGTCGGCAGGGGGCCAATACGAGCAGTACTTC
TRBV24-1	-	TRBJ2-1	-	CATSDRTWSSYNEQFF	TGTGCCACCAGTGACCGAACTTGGAGCTCCTACAATGAGCAGTTCTTC
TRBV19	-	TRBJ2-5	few	CASSPTGQKETQYF	TGTGCCAGTAGTCCTACCGGACAGAAAGAGACCCAGTACTTC
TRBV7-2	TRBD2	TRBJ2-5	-	CASSSRTSGRIETQYF	TGTGCCAGCAGCTCCCGGACTAGCGGGAGGATAGAGACCCAGTACTTC
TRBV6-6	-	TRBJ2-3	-	CASSYPGTDTQYF	TGTGCCAGCAGTTACCCGGGGACAGATACGCAGTATTTT
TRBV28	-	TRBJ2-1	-	CASAGHSYNEQFF	TGTGCCAGCGCAGGGCACTCCTACAATGAGCAGTTCTTC
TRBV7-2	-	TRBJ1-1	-	CASSFGPGNTEAFF	TGTGCCAGCAGCTTTGGTCCAGGGAATACTGAAGCTTTCTTT
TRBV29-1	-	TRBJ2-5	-	CSVARGQETQYF	TGCAGCGTTGCCCGCGGGCAAGAGACCCAGTACTTC
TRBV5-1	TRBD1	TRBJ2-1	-	CASSLAGQGPNEQFF	TGCGCCAGCAGCTTGGCCGGACAGGGTCCCAATGAGCAGTTCTTC
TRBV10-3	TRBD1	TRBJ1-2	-	CAISESGRPDRVNYGYTF	TGTGCCATCAGTGAGTCCGGCCGTCCGGACAGGGTTAACTATGGCTACACCTTC
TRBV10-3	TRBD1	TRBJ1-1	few	CAITQTGTTEAFF	TGTGCCATCACCCAGACAGGGACCACTGAAGCTTTCTTT
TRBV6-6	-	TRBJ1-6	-	CASREPNSPLHF	TGTGCCAGCAGGGAGCCTAATTCACCCCTCCACTTT
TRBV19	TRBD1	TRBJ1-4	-	CATTFGTGRFFGEKLFF	TGTGCCACTACGTTCGGGACAGGGAGGTTTTTCGGTGAAAAACTGTTTTTT
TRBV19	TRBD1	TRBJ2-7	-	CASSTRHGGQGIYEQYF	TGTGCCAGTAGTACCCGTCACGGGGGACAGGGTATCTACGAGCAGTACTTC
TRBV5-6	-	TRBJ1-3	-	CASSLGRTGNTIYF	TGTGCCAGCAGCTTGGGGCGGACAGGAAACACCATATATTTT